The 17 T cell receptor beta chains below come from one sample, sequenced in a study of patients and donors after allogeneic stem cell transplantation. TCRdb analysed the RT-PCR reads with MiXCR anew, one entry per CDR3 protein. The sample includes approximately 220,000 distinct CDR3 sequences, around 40% of them seen just once. Input material: blood, either unsorted or a sorted T cell fraction (not recorded which). All receptors derive from a human donor who was either an allogeneic HSCT recipient or a stem cell or donor lymphocyte infusion donor (not recorded which). It is not recorded whose cells these are; they may come from a transplant donor.

This chain links TRBV7-8 with TRBJ1-5; 8 nucleotides match TRBD1. V lost 0 bases and J lost 5; bases outside the gene matches: 6. From germline, CDR1 is SGHVS and CDR2 FQNEAQ. The CDR3 has 16 amino acids. The CDR3 DNA reads as TGTGCCAGCAGCTTAGCCTCGACAGGGGCGGATCAGCCCCAGCATTTT. Its translation: CASSLASTGADQPQHF.

This clonotype has only a few counts. The DNA of the CDR3 is TGTGCCAGCAGACGCCGGGACAGGGCCAGTGGCTACACCTTC. This encodes CASRRRDRASGYTF. The rearrangement uses TRBV6-5 and TRBJ1-2; TRBD1 aligns across 9 bases. The junction had 9 bases not matched to a gene; V was cut back by 6 bases and J by 7 bases. The germline V gene has CDR1 MNHEY and CDR2 SVGAGI. The CDR3 is 14 amino acids.

The chain employs TRBV20-1 and TRBJ1-4, with D maybe TRBD1 (5 bases). Per germline, CDR1 DFQATT and CDR2 SNEGSKA (reference sequence). This CDR3 region has 16 residues. The ends were cut back, 3 bases at V and 0 bases at J, with 14 bases in the middle. In nucleotides, the CDR3 is TGCAGTGCTAGCCGACAGCCAACCTCAACTAATGAAAAACTGTTTTTT. Amino acid sequence: CSASRQPTSTNEKLFF.

The V and J genes are TRBV18 and TRBJ2-1; the match to TRBD2 covers 7 bases. The CDR3 is made up of 14 amino acids. The V gene's germline CDR1 is KGHSH and CDR2 LQKENI. V shed 4 bases, J shed 5 bases, and the junction held 5 bases outside the gene matches. CDR3 DNA: TGTGCCAGCTCACTACTAGCGCAACACAATGAGCAGTTCTTC. This codes for CASSLLAQHNEQFF. Combining the CDR3 with reference TRBV18 and TRBJ2-1 gives the whole variable domain NAGVMQNPRHLVRRRGQEARLRCSPMKGHSHVYWYRQLPEEGLKFMVYLQKENIIDESGMPKERFSAEFPKEGPSILRIQQVVRGDSAAYFCASSLLAQHNEQFFGPGTRLTVL.

This clonotype came up a few times. The V and J genes are TRBV4-3 and TRBJ2-5, with D possibly matching TRBD1 (5 bases). Germline V gene sequence: CDR1 LGHNA, CDR2 YSLEER. The germline V and J ends were trimmed by 4 bases and 2 bases, with 14 bases remaining between them. CDR3 length equals 15 residues. CDR3 amino acids: CASSPVAGFQETQYF. CDR3 nucleotides: TGCGCCAGCAGCCCAGTAGCAGGGTTTCAAGAGACCCAGTACTTC.

The J gene is TRBJ1-3, the V gene TRBV9; TRBD1 is a possible D gene (5 bases). Germline CDR1 reads SGDLS; CDR2 reads YYNGEE. With 3 bases removed from V and 2 bases from J, the gap between germline ends came to 6 bases. This CDR3 comprises 13 residues. The CDR3 loop reads CASSAGTGNTIYF. As DNA, the CDR3 is TGTGCCAGCAGCGCAGGGACTGGAAACACCATATATTTT.

This clonotype was seen more than once but under ten times. The chain couples TRBV10-3 to TRBJ1-4; no reliable D call. This CDR3 has 13 residues. V shed 5 bases and J shed 0 bases, with 4 bases lying between them. Germline loops: CDR1 ENHRY, CDR2 SYGVKD. CDR3 residues: CAISSATNEKLFF. The CDR3, as DNA: TGTGCCATCAGTTCAGCAACTAATGAAAAACTGTTTTTT.

The chain combines TRBV6-2 or TRBV6-3 with TRBJ2-7; 7 bases agree with TRBD1. The CDR3 consists of 16 residues. J lost 2 bases, V lost 3 bases, and 10 bases had no gene match. Germline V gives CDR1 MNHEY, CDR2 SVGEGT. The CDR3 DNA follows: TGTGCCAGCAGTTATCAAGTGGGACAGCCTACCTACGAGCAGTACTTC. Its translation is CASSYQVGQPTYEQYF.

The table lists this clonotype with a few counts. V usage is TRBV28 and J usage is TRBJ1-2; possible D gene TRBD1, 5 bases. Germline V gives CDR1 MDHEN, CDR2 SYDVKM. Trimming stripped 6 bases from V and 8 bases from J, with 13 bases between. This CDR3 has 12 amino acids. This CDR3 is CASRPGREGYTF. CDR3 DNA sequence: TGTGCCAGCAGACCAGGGCGAGAGGGCTACACCTTC.

J is TRBJ2-2 and V is TRBV12-3 or TRBV12-4; tentatively, D is TRBD1 (6 bases). The CDR3 contains 16 residues. V lost 2 bases to trimming and J lost 1 base, with 11 bases between them. Here the CDR3 reads CASSLWGHWNTGELFF. CDR3 DNA: TGTGCCAGCAGTTTATGGGGGCACTGGAACACCGGGGAGCTGTTTTTT.

The CDR3 DNA is TGCAGCGTGCCTACTAGCGGGGGGGCCCGAGATACGCAGTATTTT. Protein product: CSVPTSGGARDTQYF. This chain links TRBV29-1 with TRBJ2-3; TRBD2 aligns across 13 bases. Germline trimming cut 6 bases from V and 5 bases from J; bases unmatched to any gene: 8. The CDR3 has 15 residues. Germline CDR1 SQVTM, CDR2 ANQGSEA.

This clonotype was recorded at least ten times. CDR3 protein: CASSSGQRTDTQYF. The CDR3 DNA follows: TGCGCCAGCAGCTCGGGACAGAGGACAGATACGCAGTATTTT. This rearrangement joins TRBV5-1 to TRBJ2-3; 7 bases align to TRBD1. V gave up 3 bases and J gave up 3 bases; unmatched junction bases: 4. Germline-derived CDR1 and CDR2 are SGHRS and YFSETQ. This CDR3 has 14 amino acids. Looking up the rest from reference TRBV5-1 and TRBJ2-3 gives the full variable domain: KAGVTQTPRYLIKTRGQQVTLSCSPISGHRSVSWYQQTPGQGLQFLFEYFSETQRNKGNFPGRFSGRQFSNSRSEMNVSTLELGDSALYLCASSSGQRTDTQYFGPGTRLTVL.

This chain joins TRBV29-1 and TRBJ2-7; D is perhaps TRBD2 (7 bases). V was pared by 0 bases and J by 11 bases, with 14 bases between. The CDR3 sequence is 12 residues long. Germline lookup yields CDR1 SQVTM and CDR2 ANQGSEA. This CDR3 is CSVEDLGEGEYF. The DNA for the CDR3 is TGCAGCGTTGAAGATCTTGGGGAGGGGGAGTACTTC.

This clonotype occurred once. The rearrangement links TRBV6-2 or TRBV6-3 to TRBJ2-3; no firm D call. Between the trimmed V and J ends, which lost 5 bases and 2 bases, there was a span of 17 bases. The CDR3 consists of 16 residues. Germline V lookup: CDR1 MNHEY, CDR2 SVGEGT. CDR3 loop: CASSHHQWANTDTQYF. CDR3 coding DNA: TGTGCCAGCAGTCACCACCAGTGGGCGAACACAGATACGCAGTATTTT.

The gene calls are TRBV18 and TRBJ2-7, with D perhaps TRBD1 (6 bases). V lost 6 bases, J lost 0 bases, and 15 bases lay in between. From germline, CDR1 is KGHSH and CDR2 LQKENI. This CDR3 comprises 15 residues. The CDR3 DNA reads as TGTGCCAGCTCGCCGGACGGACAGAGCTCCTACGAGCAGTACTTC. Translation gives CASSPDGQSSYEQYF. The variable domain in full, completed from reference TRBV18 and TRBJ2-7, reads NAGVMQNPRHLVRRRGQEARLRCSPMKGHSHVYWYRQLPEEGLKFMVYLQKENIIDESGMPKERFSAEFPKEGPSILRIQQVVRGDSAAYFCASSPDGQSSYEQYFGPGTRLTVT.

The V gene is TRBV20-1, the J gene TRBJ2-1, with 10 bases fitting TRBD2. The CDR3 consists of 15 residues. J gave up 2 bases and V 0 bases, and 1 base lay outside the gene matches. The germline gives CDR1 DFQATT, CDR2 SNEGSKA (reference sequence). The CDR3 bases are TGCAGTGCTAGAGACGGACTAGCGGCCTACAATGAGCAGTTCTTC. Its translation: CSARDGLAAYNEQFF.

The J gene is TRBJ2-1, the V gene TRBV13; the D is unclear. V was cut by 5 bases and J by 8 bases, with 28 bases left in between. There are 18 residues in the CDR3. Germline V CDR1 and CDR2: PRHDT, FYEKMQ (reference sequence). CDR3 residues: CASSPKEGPRILRDEQFF. CDR3 coding DNA: TGTGCCAGCAGCCCCAAAGAAGGACCCCGCATCCTAAGGGATGAGCAGTTCTTC.